This T cell receptor (beta chain) was sequenced during a study of cytomegalovirus exposure and HLA in healthy donors. For this clone: Antigen unknown.

The CDR3 spans 14 residues. Germline-derived CDR1 and CDR2 are SGDLS and YYNGEE. The V and J ends lost 1 base and 5 bases respectively, with 12 bases between them. Vbeta (60) and Jbeta (13) primers were used in the PCR. Generated by immunoSEQ multiplex PCR, the TCRdb table keeps only in-frame clones and is missing some. Here the sample spans 150,000 or so clones, about 83% being singletons. Study findings and constraints: Some TCR beta chains (164 of them) were listed as cytomegalovirus-associated. Some V segments (TRBV6-2 and TRBV6-3 among them) were excluded as indistinguishable. In a later analysis, an Asian-associated ancestry cluster reportedly showed fewer N-insertions than the roughly 710-donor mean. Sequences of the TCR beta chain were said to predict the HLA-A and HLA-B alleles of most subjects accurately.

The chain uses TRBV9 and TRBJ2-5; D gene unclear. The sequence was collected from a middle-aged man in good health and CMV-seropositive. Sequenced input: PBMCs. The CDR3, as DNA: TGTGCCAGCAGCGTATCCCCCCAAATCGAGACCCAGTACTTC. Translating gives CASSVSPQIETQYF.